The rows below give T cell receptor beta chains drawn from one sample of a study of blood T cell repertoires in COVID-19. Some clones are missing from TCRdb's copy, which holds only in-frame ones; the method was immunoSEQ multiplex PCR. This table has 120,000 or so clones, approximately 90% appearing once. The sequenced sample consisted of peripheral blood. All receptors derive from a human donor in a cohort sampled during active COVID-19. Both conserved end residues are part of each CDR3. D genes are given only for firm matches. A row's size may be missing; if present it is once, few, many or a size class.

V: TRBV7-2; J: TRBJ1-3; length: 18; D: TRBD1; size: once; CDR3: CASSLGGTAFNSGNTIYF; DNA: TGTGCCAGCAGCTTAGGAGGGACAGCCTTCAACTCTGGAAACACCATATATTTT
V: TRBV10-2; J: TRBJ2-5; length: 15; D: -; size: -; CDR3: CASRRRDTTLETQYF; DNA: TGCGCCAGCAGGCGTCGGGACACAACCTTAGAGACCCAGTACTTC
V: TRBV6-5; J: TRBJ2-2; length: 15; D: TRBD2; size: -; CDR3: CASSPQRGSTGELFF; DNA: TGTGCCAGCAGTCCCCAGCGGGGATCTACCGGGGAGCTGTTTTTT
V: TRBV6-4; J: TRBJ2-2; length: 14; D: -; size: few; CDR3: CASSHSLGTGELFF; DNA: TGTGCCAGCAGTCACTCACTAGGAACCGGGGAGCTGTTTTTT
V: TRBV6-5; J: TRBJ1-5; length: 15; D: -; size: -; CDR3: CASKLGLNSNQPQHF; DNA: TGTGCCAGCAAACTAGGACTGAATAGCAATCAGCCCCAGCATTTT
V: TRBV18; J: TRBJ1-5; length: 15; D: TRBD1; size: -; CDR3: CASSPSGTDSQPQHF; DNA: TGTGCCAGCTCACCCTCTGGGACAGACAGCCAGCCCCAGCATTTT
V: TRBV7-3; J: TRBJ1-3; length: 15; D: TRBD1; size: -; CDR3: CASSEAGGVGNTIYF; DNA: TGTGCCAGCAGCGAAGCAGGGGGCGTTGGAAACACCATATATTTT
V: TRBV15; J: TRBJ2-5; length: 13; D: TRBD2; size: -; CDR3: CATSSGGRETQYF; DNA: TGTGCCACCAGCTCGGGAGGGAGAGAGACCCAGTACTTC
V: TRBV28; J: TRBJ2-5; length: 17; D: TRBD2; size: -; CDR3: CASSLGQTSGRGETQYF; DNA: TGTGCCAGCAGTTTAGGGCAGACTAGCGGGAGAGGGGAGACCCAGTACTTC
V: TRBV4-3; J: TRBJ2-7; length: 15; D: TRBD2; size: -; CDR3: CASSRGLAGNYEQYF; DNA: TGCGCCAGCAGCCGGGGACTAGCGGGAAACTACGAGCAGTACTTC
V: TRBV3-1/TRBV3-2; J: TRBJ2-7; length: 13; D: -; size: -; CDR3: CASSQEGGVEQYF; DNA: TGTGCCAGCAGCCAAGAAGGGGGTGTCGAGCAGTACTTC
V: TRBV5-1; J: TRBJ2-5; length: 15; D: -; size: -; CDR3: CASKVEGSSRETQYF; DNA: TGCGCCAGCAAGGTGGAGGGTAGTTCGCGAGAGACCCAGTACTTC
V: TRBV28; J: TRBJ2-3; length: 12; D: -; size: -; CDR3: CASSPSTHTQYF; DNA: TGTGCCAGCAGTCCTTCGACACATACGCAGTATTTT
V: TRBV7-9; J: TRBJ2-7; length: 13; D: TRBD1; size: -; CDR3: CASSLQPGGEQYF; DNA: TGTGCCAGCAGTTTACAACCAGGGGGCGAGCAGTACTTC
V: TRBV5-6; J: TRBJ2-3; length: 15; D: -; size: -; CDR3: CASGGSGGAADTQYF; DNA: TGTGCCAGCGGAGGGTCTGGGGGGGCGGCAGATACGCAGTATTTT
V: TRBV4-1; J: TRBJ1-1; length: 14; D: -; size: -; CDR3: CASRGVTVNTEAFF; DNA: TGCGCCAGCAGGGGAGTGACGGTGAACACTGAAGCTTTCTTT
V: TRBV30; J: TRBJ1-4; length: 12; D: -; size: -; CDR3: CAFSVREEKLFF; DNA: TGTGCGTTTTCGGTCCGGGAGGAAAAACTGTTTTTT
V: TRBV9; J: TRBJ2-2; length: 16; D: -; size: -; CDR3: CASSVVGNGNTGELFF; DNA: TGTGCCAGCAGCGTAGTCGGGAACGGGAACACCGGGGAGCTGTTTTTT
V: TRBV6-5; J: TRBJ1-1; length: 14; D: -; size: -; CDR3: CASSPPPLNTEAFF; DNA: TGTGCCAGCAGCCCCCCTCCGTTGAACACTGAAGCTTTCTTT